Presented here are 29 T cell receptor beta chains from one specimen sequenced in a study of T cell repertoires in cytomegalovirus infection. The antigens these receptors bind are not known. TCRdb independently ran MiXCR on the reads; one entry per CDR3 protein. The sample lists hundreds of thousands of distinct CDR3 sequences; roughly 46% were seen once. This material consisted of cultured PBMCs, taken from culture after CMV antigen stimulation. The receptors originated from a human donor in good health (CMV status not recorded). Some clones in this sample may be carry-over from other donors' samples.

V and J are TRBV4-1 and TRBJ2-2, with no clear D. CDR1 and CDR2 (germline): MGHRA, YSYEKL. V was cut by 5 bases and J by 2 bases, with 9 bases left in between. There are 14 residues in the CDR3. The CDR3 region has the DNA TGCGCCAGCAGCTGGGCCAGTAACACCGGGGAGCTGTTTTTT. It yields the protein CASSWASNTGELFF.

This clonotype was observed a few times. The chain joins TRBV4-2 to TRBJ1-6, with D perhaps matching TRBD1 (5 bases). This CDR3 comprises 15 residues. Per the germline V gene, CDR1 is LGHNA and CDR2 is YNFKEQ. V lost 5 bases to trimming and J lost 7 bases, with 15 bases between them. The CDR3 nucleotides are TGTGCCAGCAGCGACCGGGACGGGCCAAATTCACCCCTCCACTTT. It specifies CASSDRDGPNSPLHF.

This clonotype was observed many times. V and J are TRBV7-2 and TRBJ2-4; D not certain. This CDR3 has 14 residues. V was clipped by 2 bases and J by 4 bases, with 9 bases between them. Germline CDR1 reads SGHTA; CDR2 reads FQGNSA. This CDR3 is CASSLPTGKNIQYF. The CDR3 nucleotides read TGTGCCAGCAGCTTACCGACCGGGAAAAACATTCAGTACTTC.

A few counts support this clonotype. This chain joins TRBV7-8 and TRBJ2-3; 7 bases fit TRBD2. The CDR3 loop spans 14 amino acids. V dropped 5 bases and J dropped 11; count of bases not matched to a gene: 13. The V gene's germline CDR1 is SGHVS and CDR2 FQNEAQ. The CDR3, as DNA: TGTGCCAGCAGCCGCTCACTAGCGACCCATTGGCAGTATTTT. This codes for CASSRSLATHWQYF.

This CDR3 is CASSPQEREQYF. CDR3 DNA sequence: TGTGCCAGCAGTCCTCAGGAGAGGGAGCAGTACTTC. The rearrangement uses TRBV6-5 and TRBJ2-7; D gene uncertain. The V gene's germline CDR1 is MNHEY and CDR2 SVGAGI. The CDR3 covers 12 residues. Trimming removed 5 bases at V and 7 bases at J, with 12 bases between.

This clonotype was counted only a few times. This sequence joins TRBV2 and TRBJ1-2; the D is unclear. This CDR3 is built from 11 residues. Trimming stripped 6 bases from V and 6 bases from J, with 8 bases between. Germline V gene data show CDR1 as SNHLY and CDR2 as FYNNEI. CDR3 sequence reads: CASRFEDGYTF. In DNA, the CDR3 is TGTGCCAGCAGGTTCGAGGATGGCTACACCTTC.

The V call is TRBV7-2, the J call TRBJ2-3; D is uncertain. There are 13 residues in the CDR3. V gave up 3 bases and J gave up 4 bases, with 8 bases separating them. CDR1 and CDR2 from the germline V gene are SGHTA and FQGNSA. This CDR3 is CASSFQTSDTQYF. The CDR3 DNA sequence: TGTGCCAGCAGCTTTCAGACATCAGATACGCAGTATTTT.

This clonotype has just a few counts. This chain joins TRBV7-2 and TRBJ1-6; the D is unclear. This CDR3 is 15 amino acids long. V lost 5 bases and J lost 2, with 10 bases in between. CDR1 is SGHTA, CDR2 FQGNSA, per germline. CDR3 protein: CASSRVSTYNSPLHF. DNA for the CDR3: TGTGCCAGCAGCCGGGTCTCCACCTATAATTCACCCCTCCACTTT.

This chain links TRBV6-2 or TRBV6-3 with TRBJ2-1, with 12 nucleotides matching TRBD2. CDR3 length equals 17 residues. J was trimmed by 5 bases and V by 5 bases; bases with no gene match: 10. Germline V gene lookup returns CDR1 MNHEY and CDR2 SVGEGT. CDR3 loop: CASSQPSSGRADNEQFF. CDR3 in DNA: TGTGCCAGCAGTCAACCTTCTAGCGGGAGGGCCGACAATGAGCAGTTCTTC.

DNA of the CDR3: TGTGCCAGCAGCAGAACCGGGACAGGGGACAGGGGGAACACTGAAGCTTTCTTT. Residues: CASSRTGTGDRGNTEAFF. V gene TRBV7-6 combines with J gene TRBJ1-1; 10 nucleotides match TRBD1. This CDR3 spans 18 amino acids. Trimming cost V 5 bases and J 1 base; bases outside gene matches: 13. The V gene's germline CDR1 is SGHVS and CDR2 FNYEAQ.

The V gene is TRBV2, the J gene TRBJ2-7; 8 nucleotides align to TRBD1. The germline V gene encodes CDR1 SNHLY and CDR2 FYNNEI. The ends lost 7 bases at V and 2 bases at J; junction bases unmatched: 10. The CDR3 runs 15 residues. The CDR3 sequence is CASTLGQGVAYEQYF. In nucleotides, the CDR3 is TGTGCCAGCACACTCGGACAGGGAGTTGCCTACGAGCAGTACTTC.

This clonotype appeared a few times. DNA for the CDR3: TGTGCCAGCAGCTGGGACCATGGGACCACCTACGAGCAGTACTTC. Translating gives CASSWDHGTTYEQYF. The V call is TRBV7-2, the J call TRBJ2-7; D is tentatively TRBD1 or TRBD2 (5 bases each). This CDR3 is 15 amino acids long. V was cut by 4 bases and J by 2 bases, with 15 bases left in between. Germline CDR1 SGHTA, CDR2 FQGNSA. Full variable domain (rest looked up from reference TRBV7-2 and TRBJ2-7): GAGVSQSPSNKVTEKGKDVELRCDPISGHTALYWYRQSLGQGLEFLIYFQGNSAPDKSGLPSDRFSAERTGGSVSTLTIQRTQQEDSAVYLCASSWDHGTTYEQYFGPGTRLTVT.

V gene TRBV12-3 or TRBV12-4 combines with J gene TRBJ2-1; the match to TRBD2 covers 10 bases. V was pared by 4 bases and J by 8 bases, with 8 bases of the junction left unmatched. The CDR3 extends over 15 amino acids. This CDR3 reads CASSSGLAVVDEQFF. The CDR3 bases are TGTGCCAGCAGTTCAGGACTAGCGGTCGTCGATGAGCAGTTCTTC.

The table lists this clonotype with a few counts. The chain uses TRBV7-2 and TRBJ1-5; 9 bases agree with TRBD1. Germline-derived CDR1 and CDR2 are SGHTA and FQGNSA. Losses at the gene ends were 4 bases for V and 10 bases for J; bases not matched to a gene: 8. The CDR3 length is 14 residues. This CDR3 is CASSSTGQGEPQHF. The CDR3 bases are TGTGCCAGCAGCTCGACGGGACAGGGAGAACCCCAGCATTTT.

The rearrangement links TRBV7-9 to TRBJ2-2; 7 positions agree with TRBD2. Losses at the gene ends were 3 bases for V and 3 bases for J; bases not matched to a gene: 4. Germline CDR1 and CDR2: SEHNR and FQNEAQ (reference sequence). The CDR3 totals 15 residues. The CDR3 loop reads CASSFGGRDTGELFF. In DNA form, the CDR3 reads TGTGCCAGCAGCTTCGGCGGGAGAGACACCGGGGAGCTGTTTTTT.

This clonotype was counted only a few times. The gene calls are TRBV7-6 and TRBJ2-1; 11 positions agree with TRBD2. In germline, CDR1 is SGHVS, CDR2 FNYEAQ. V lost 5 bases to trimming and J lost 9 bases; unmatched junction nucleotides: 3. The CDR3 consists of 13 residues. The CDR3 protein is CASSAGTSGEQFF. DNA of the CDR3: TGTGCCAGCAGCGCCGGGACTAGCGGTGAGCAGTTCTTC.

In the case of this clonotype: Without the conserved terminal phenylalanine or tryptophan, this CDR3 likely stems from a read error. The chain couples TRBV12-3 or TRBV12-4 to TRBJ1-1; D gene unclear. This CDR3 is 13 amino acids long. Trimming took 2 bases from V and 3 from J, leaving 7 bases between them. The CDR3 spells CASSLLQDTEAFL. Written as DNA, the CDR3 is TGTGCCAGCAGTTTATTGCAGGACACTGAAGCTTTCTTA.

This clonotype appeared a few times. CDR3 sequence (DNA): TGTGCCAGCAGCCAAAGAGACAGTCTCTACGAGCAGTACTTC. This sequence encodes CASSQRDSLYEQYF. The chain links TRBV7-2 to TRBJ2-7, with TRBD1 as a possible D gene (5 bases). CDR3 length equals 14 residues. V lost 5 bases to trimming and J lost 3 bases, with 14 bases between them. Germline-derived CDR1 and CDR2 are SGHTA and FQGNSA.

This CDR3 reads CASSFLSQGRTPYEQYF. The CDR3 DNA sequence: TGTGCCAGCAGCTTCCTATCACAGGGCCGGACCCCTTACGAGCAGTACTTC. The chain couples TRBV7-9 to TRBJ2-7, with a tentative D call TRBD1 (6 bases). Trimming removed 3 bases from V and 4 bases from J, with 22 bases in between. Germline V gene lookup returns CDR1 SEHNR and CDR2 FQNEAQ (reference sequence). The CDR3 consists of 17 residues.

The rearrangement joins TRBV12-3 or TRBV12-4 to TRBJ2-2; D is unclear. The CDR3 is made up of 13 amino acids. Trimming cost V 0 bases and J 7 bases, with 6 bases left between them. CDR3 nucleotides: TGTGCCAGCAGTTTAGCCCAGAACGGGGAGCTGTTTTTT. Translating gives CASSLAQNGELFF.

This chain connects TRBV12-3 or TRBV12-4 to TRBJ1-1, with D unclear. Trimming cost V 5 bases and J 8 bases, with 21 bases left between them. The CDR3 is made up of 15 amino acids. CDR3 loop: CASSLDRVRGPEAFF. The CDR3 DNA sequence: TGTGCCAGCAGTCTAGACCGAGTACGCGGACCCGAAGCTTTCTTT.

The CDR3 region has the DNA TGTGCTAGTGGTTTGTGGCTAGCGGGAGCGACCGGGGAGCTGTTTTTT. This codes for CASGLWLAGATGELFF. This sequence joins TRBV12-5 and TRBJ2-2; 10 bases match TRBD2. Losses at the gene ends were 2 bases for V and 5 bases for J; bases not matched to a gene: 5. Germline values: CDR1 LGHNT, CDR2 FRNRAP. The CDR3 loop spans 16 amino acids.

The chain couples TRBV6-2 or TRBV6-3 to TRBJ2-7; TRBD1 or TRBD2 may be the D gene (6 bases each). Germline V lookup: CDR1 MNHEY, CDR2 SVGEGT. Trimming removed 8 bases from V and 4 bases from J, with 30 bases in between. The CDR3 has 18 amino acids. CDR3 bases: TGTGCCAGCCTAAGTAAGGGGGGACGGGACGGTCGTCCTTACGAGCAGTACTTC. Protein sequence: CASLSKGGRDGRPYEQYF.

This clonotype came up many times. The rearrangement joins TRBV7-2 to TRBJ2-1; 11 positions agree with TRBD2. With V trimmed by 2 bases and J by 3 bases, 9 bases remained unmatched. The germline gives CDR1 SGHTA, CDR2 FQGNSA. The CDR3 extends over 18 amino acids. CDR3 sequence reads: CASSLRTSGFPNYNEQFF. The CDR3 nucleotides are TGTGCCAGCAGCTTAAGGACTAGCGGGTTCCCCAACTACAATGAGCAGTTCTTC.

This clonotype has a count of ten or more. The chain's CDR3 is CASSSGAYEQYF. The CDR3 coding sequence is TGTGCCAGCAGCAGCGGGGCTTACGAGCAGTACTTC. The V gene is TRBV7-2, the J gene TRBJ2-7, with 7 bases that match TRBD2. V gave up 5 bases and J gave up 4 bases; unmatched junction bases: 2. CDR3 length: 12 residues. CDR1 is SGHTA and CDR2 is FQGNSA in the germline V gene.

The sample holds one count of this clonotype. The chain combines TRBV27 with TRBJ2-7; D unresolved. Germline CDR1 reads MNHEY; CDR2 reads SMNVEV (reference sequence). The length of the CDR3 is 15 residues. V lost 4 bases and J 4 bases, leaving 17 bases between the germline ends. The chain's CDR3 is CASSSPLVGEYEQYF. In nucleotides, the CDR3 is TGTGCCAGCAGTTCGCCCTTAGTTGGGGAATACGAGCAGTACTTC.

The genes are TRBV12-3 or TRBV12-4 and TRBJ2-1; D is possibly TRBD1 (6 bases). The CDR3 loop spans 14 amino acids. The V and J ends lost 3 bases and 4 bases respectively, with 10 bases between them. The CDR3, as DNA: TGTGCCAGCAGTTTTGACAGGATTTACAATGAGCAGTTCTTC. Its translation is CASSFDRIYNEQFF.

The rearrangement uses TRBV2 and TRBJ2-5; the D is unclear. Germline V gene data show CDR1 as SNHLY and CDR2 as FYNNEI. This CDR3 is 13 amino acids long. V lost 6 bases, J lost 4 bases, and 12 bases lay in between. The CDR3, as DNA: TGTGCCAGCAGAATACCCCCAATAGAGACCCAGTACTTC. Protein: CASRIPPIETQYF.

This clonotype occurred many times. The CDR3 loop reads CASSLENQPQHF. The CDR3 DNA follows: TGTGCCAGCAGTCTCGAGAATCAGCCCCAGCATTTT. The rearrangement joins TRBV12-3 or TRBV12-4 to TRBJ1-5, with D uncertain. The CDR3 contains 12 residues. V shed 5 bases and J shed 4 bases, with 6 bases lying between them.